This record covers a single T cell receptor beta chain. Which antigen it targets is not known. One base away there is no much larger clone; base qualities are not given. Other DNA variants within this sample encode the same CDR3. Via the germline V gene, CDR1 is SGHRS and CDR2 YFSETQ. Trimming takes 0 bases from V and 0 bases from J, and the germline ends sit 3 bases apart. The CDR3 spans 13 residues, from the cysteine through the phenylalanine. CDR3 DNA is the only sequence kept; it has 39 bases, read in frame from the first base. Libraries came from the immunoSEQ multiplex PCR assay. RNA was extracted from all samples and reverse transcribed into cDNA, which served as template for TCR sequencing. First-strand cDNA was synthesized using SuperScript III with a 2:1 mix of oligo-dT and random hexamers. A synthetic immune receptor repertoire was used to assess amplification bias, and residual bias was removed computationally. As for how the authors treated the data: Raw reads were preprocessed to remove errors, and CDR3 was defined by IMGT conventions from the conserved cysteine to phenylalanine. Clonality was calculated as 1 minus Shannon entropy normalized by log2 of the number of productive unique TCRs. CD4 or CD8 identity of scalp clones was inferred by cross-referencing scalp TCRbeta sequences with sorted blood CD4 and CD8 repertoires. Not all clones reach the TCRdb copy of this immuneACCESS table, which keeps in-frame sequences only. Checked studies attribute under half of the gap to unresolved V genes and leave the rest unexplained. From that table come the V and J calls and clone size; the DNA was used to work out D and trimming. In this sample the table shows hundreds of thousands of clones, 67% of which occur a single time. The ten top clones hold approximately 1.2% of the sample.

The data derive from a study of CD8+ T cells in alopecia areata (dated by TCRdb to 2016 to 2019). Regarding the study in general: The treated patients, all with moderate-to-severe alopecia areata, were enrolled in an open-label pilot trial of oral tofacitinib given at 5 to 10 mg twice daily. Patients stayed on tofacitinib for 6 to 18 months and then had 6 months of follow-up off drug so that delayed response and recurrence could be assessed. High-throughput TCRbeta sequencing was used to examine T cell clonal expansion in alopecia areata in both the C3H/HeJ mouse model and human patients. On the human side, TCRbeta sequencing was run on scalp tissue and on sorted CD4+ and CD8+ peripheral blood T cells from healthy controls and from alopecia areata patients with either patchy or totalis/universalis disease. Biopsies were taken from tofacitinib-treated patients at baseline and at 4 and 24 weeks of treatment, and a later scalp biopsy was taken in several of the tofacitinib-treated patients. Scalp clonality was compared across normal scalp (n=4), patchy alopecia areata scalp (n=8), and alopecia totalis/universalis scalp (n=8). The RNA source kit depended on sample type: the PAXgene miRNA kit for fixed scalp, the miRNeasy kit for PBMCs, and the RNeasy kit for mouse skin. immunoSEQ multiplex PCR using 35 Vbeta forward primers and 13 Jbeta reverse primers was used to amplify TCRbeta CDR3 regions. General study outcomes and caveats: Unlike mouse skin, where gammadelta T cells dominate, normal human skin contains resident alphabeta T cells that get sequenced too, which complicates analysis of the scalp TCR repertoire. TCR sequences shared between patients were less clear than in mice, possibly partly because of HLA diversity in the patient population. Compared with normal scalp, lesional scalp had higher clonality and more expanded CD8+ clones, particularly in alopecia totalis/universalis, a pattern that suggests antigenic drive.

This specimen's time point label, per the study, means: baseline before oral tofacitinib. Peripheral blood and lesional scalp punch biopsies were obtained from patients with alopecia areata. After PBMCs were isolated by density centrifugation and stained for CD3, CD4 and CD8, a FACSAria was used to sort CD4+ and CD8+ T cells. The clonotype originates from a human donor with alopecia areata. The sequence links TRBV5-1 to TRBJ1-2; no D gene can be assigned with confidence. Material: CD4+ T cells sorted from blood, obtained at week 0. The CDR3 region has the sequence CASSLAANYGYTF. In nucleotides, the sequence is TGCGCCAGCAGCTTGGCAGCTAACTATGGCTACACCTTC.